This record looks at one T cell receptor (beta chain) sequence and its context. How the authors handled the data: Reference gene primer amplification gave estimated nucleated cell counts. Clones were read by immunoSEQ multiplex PCR, and TCRdb kept only the in-frame ones, dropping some. That table gives V, J and clone size, and the DNA gave D and trimming. This sample has about 170,000 clones; about 85% occur once, and the top ten carry under 7.5%. The record originates from a study of blood T cell repertoires in COVID-19. In germline, CDR1 is MDHEN, CDR2 SYDVKM. After removal of 8 bases from V and 6 bases from J, the junction contained 9 bases not matched to a gene. The CDR3 covers 13 residues. Enrolled during active infection, Seattle patients were then followed longitudinally.

The clonotype was recovered from a man older than 75 with COVID-19, enrolled during active disease. The chain recombines TRBV28 with TRBJ1-2; 7 positions match TRBD1. Sequencing was carried out using peripheral blood. This CDR3 is CASRDPGQHGYTF. The CDR3 nucleotides read TGTGCCAGCCGTGACCCGGGACAGCATGGCTACACCTTC.